The clone carrying this T cell receptor beta chain came up a few times. The protocol was immunoSEQ multiplex PCR, while the TCRdb copy is restricted to in-frame clones and leaves out a portion. The data hold fewer than 110,000 clones, with around 91% observed a single time. The CDR3 runs 11 residues. V was shortened by 2 bases and J by 4 bases, with 2 bases between the two germline ends. Germline assignment: CDR1 MNHEY and CDR2 SVGAGI. This sample is part of a study of T cell responses to AZD1222 COVID-19 vaccine. The chain joins TRBV6-5 to TRBJ1-1; D not resolved. This receptor was obtained from an adult in good health. The starting material was peripheral blood, obtained on day 0 of AZD1222 vaccination. CDR3 nucleotide sequence: TGTGCCAGCAGTTACGGCACTGAAGCTTTCTTT. It codes for CASSYGTEAFF.